Here is one T cell receptor beta chain with its context. What it binds is not known. The sample originates from a study of OX40 agonist ivuxolimab in advanced cancers. Broader study findings: Compared with CD4+, CD8+ T cells on average had more expanded clones. No determination was made of the antigen specificity of the expanded peripheral T cells. Low clonal expansion, among the lowest seen, marked partial responders at 0.1-3.0 mg/kg.

Here immunoSEQ multiplex PCR was the method, and the copy in TCRdb shows in-frame clones only, minus some. This table holds roughly 82,000 clones, less than 90% found once. CDR3 length equals 15 residues. The V gene lost 0 bases and the J gene lost 0 bases, with 10 bases spanning the gap. Per the germline V gene, CDR1 is SGHRS and CDR2 is YFSETQ. The chain carries TRBV5-1 and TRBJ2-7; D not resolved. Sample: CD4+ or CD8+ T cells sorted from blood, taken in a trial of the OX40 agonist ivuxolimab. The sequence was obtained from an adult with an advanced solid tumor such as melanoma, head and neck, liver or kidney cancer. CDR3 sequence (DNA): TGCGCCAGCAGCTTGGCCGGCGGTAGCTCCTACGAGCAGTACTTC. It translates to CASSLAGGSSYEQYF.